Below are 28 T cell receptor beta chains sequenced from a single sample in a study of blood T cell repertoires in COVID-19. This table comes from immunoSEQ multiplex PCR, and its TCRdb copy is limited to in-frame clones, with some not included. The table records around 70,000 clones, around 82% of them present only once. The source material was peripheral blood. All receptors derive from a human donor in a cohort sampled during active COVID-19.

The chain couples TRBV19 to TRBJ2-6, with 8 bases matching TRBD2. In germline, CDR1 is LNHDA, CDR2 SQIVND (reference sequence). The CDR3 length is 19 residues. The ends lost 7 bases at V and 0 bases at J; junction bases unmatched: 14. CDR3 protein: CASTGGRGASLSGANVLTF. In DNA, the CDR3 is TGTGCCAGTACCGGCGGGCGGGGGGCTTCCCTCTCTGGGGCCAACGTCCTGACTTTC.

This clone was counted only a few times. The chain links TRBV12-3 or TRBV12-4 to TRBJ1-5; perhaps TRBD1 as D (6 bases). V was trimmed by 6 bases and J by 13 bases, leaving 16 bases between them. This CDR3 region has 12 residues. The CDR3: CASSLDSEGQHF. CDR3 bases: TGTGCCAGCAGCCTGGACAGTGAAGGACAGCATTTT.

The rearrangement links TRBV6-5 to TRBJ1-1, with 7 bases that match TRBD1. Germline CDR1 is MNHEY and CDR2 is SVGAGI. The length of the CDR3 is 14 residues. With 6 bases clipped from V and 0 bases from J, the junction kept 4 bases outside the gene matches. In nucleotides, the CDR3 is TGTGCCAGCAGGAACAGGGGACTGAACACTGAAGCTTTCTTT. It specifies CASRNRGLNTEAFF.

The chain links TRBV27 to TRBJ1-2; D might be TRBD1 (6 bases). CDR1 and CDR2 (germline): MNHEY, SMNVEV (reference sequence). V shed 5 bases and J shed 4 bases, with 20 bases lying between them. This CDR3 contains 16 residues. DNA for the CDR3: TGTGCCAGCAGTCCGATCTCCGGGGGGGCATCCTATGGCTACACCTTC. It codes for CASSPISGGASYGYTF.

The chain couples TRBV30 to TRBJ1-5; 9 bases map to TRBD1. Germline lookup yields CDR1 GTSNPN and CDR2 SVGIG (reference sequence). V shed 0 bases and J 1 base; nucleotides not matched to a gene: 1. CDR3 size: 15 residues. The CDR3 sequence is CAWSVGTGSNQPQHF. CDR3 nucleotide sequence: TGTGCCTGGAGTGTAGGGACAGGGAGCAATCAGCCCCAGCATTTT. Filled out from reference TRBV30 and TRBJ1-5, the complete variable domain reads SQTIHQWPATLVQPVGSPLSLECTVEGTSNPNLYWYRQAAGRGLQLLFYSVGIGQISSEVPQNLSASRPQDRQFILSSKKLLLSDSGFYLCAWSVGTGSNQPQHFGDGTRLSIL.

The chain recombines TRBV19 with TRBJ2-1; 8 bases agree with TRBD2. Germline loops: CDR1 LNHDA, CDR2 SQIVND (reference sequence). This CDR3 comprises 17 residues. J lost 6 bases, V lost 4 bases, and 14 bases had no gene match. CDR3 in DNA: TGTGCCAGTAGTAGGAGCGGGAGCCTTTTCATTCCCAATGAGCAGTTCTTC. Protein product: CASSRSGSLFIPNEQFF.

The table lists this clone with a few counts. This chain joins TRBV7-8 and TRBJ2-3; D gene uncertain. Per germline, CDR1 SGHVS and CDR2 FQNEAQ. The V and J ends lost 5 bases and 9 bases respectively, with 12 bases between them. The CDR3 consists of 12 residues. The CDR3 protein is CASSLTAWTQYF. The DNA for the CDR3 is TGTGCCAGCAGCCTCACAGCATGGACGCAGTATTTT.

The chain recombines TRBV6-2 or TRBV6-3 with TRBJ1-2; possibly TRBD1 for D (6 bases). The CDR3 is 15 amino acids. Germline V gene data show CDR1 as MNHEY and CDR2 as SVGEGT. V was shortened by 0 bases and J by 2 bases, with 10 bases between the two germline ends. The CDR3 sequence: CASSYSDSPNYGYTF. The DNA of the CDR3 is TGTGCCAGCAGTTACTCGGACAGTCCCAACTATGGCTACACCTTC.

The chain uses TRBV5-6 and TRBJ2-7, with TRBD2 identical over 11 bases. Looked up from germline, CDR1 is SGHDT and CDR2 is YYEEEE. The junction had 12 bases not matched to a gene; V was cut back by 4 bases and J by 6 bases. The CDR3 is made up of 16 amino acids. CDR3 sequence (DNA): TGTGCCAGCAGCGGCCCAACTAGCGGGAGTCTCTCCGAGCAGTACTTC. It is translated as CASSGPTSGSLSEQYF.

This chain uses TRBV16 with TRBJ1-1, with TRBD1 matching over 9 bases. Germline V CDR1 and CDR2: KGHSY, FQNENV. Unmatched junction bases numbered 11, after V lost 2 bases and J lost 4 bases. This CDR3 has 17 amino acids. The CDR3 sequence is CASSQRTGDAGSTEAFF. The CDR3 DNA sequence: TGTGCCAGCAGCCAAAGGACAGGGGACGCCGGCAGCACTGAAGCTTTCTTT.

This sequence joins TRBV27 and TRBJ1-2; 11 positions agree with TRBD1. This CDR3 has 17 amino acids. The germline V gene encodes CDR1 MNHEY and CDR2 SMNVEV (reference sequence). Trimming removed 0 bases from V and 8 bases from J; junction bases left unmatched: 11. Written as DNA, the CDR3 is TGTGCCAGCAGTTTATCCCGGGACAGGGGGATTTCGGGGGGCTACACCTTC. Its translation is CASSLSRDRGISGGYTF.

The chain uses TRBV6-5 and TRBJ1-5; the match to TRBD1 covers 7 bases. Germline CDR1 MNHEY, CDR2 SVGAGI. This CDR3 has 14 amino acids. V shed 5 bases, J shed 6 bases, and the junction held 7 bases outside the gene matches. CDR3 region: CASSSRGQGQPQHF. The DNA for the CDR3 is TGTGCCAGCAGTAGTAGGGGGCAAGGTCAGCCCCAGCATTTT.

CDR3 DNA sequence: TGTGCCTGGAGTGTCGTAGCGGGAGGTTACAATGAGCAGTTCTTC. It specifies CAWSVVAGGYNEQFF. The J gene is TRBJ2-1, the V gene TRBV30, with 10 nucleotides matching TRBD2. Germline V gene sequence: CDR1 GTSNPN, CDR2 SVGIG (reference sequence). The CDR3 loop spans 15 amino acids. V was pared by 0 bases and J by 4 bases, with 3 bases of the junction left unmatched.

The V gene is TRBV5-1, the J gene TRBJ1-1; 7 positions match TRBD1. The V gene's germline CDR1 is SGHRS and CDR2 YFSETQ. The CDR3 has 15 residues. J was trimmed by 1 base and V by 4 bases; bases with no gene match: 7. CDR3 nucleotides: TGCGCCAGCAGCCTCGGGACAGTTCGGAACACTGAAGCTTTCTTT. Translating gives CASSLGTVRNTEAFF.

V is TRBV5-1 and J is TRBJ1-2; TRBD1 is a possible D gene (5 bases). Trimming took off 4 bases at V and 6 bases at J, with 25 bases between the two ends. The germline CDR1 and CDR2 sequences are SGHRS and YFSETQ. The CDR3 length is 17 residues. The CDR3 DNA reads TGCGCCAGCAGCCCGGGGGATAAACCAAGACTCTCCAATGGCTACACCTTC. Encoded protein: CASSPGDKPRLSNGYTF.

V is TRBV29-1 and J is TRBJ2-7; 11 nucleotides align to TRBD2. Trimming removed 6 bases from V and 12 bases from J; junction bases left unmatched: 7. The CDR3 is made up of 11 amino acids. Per the germline V gene, CDR1 is SQVTM and CDR2 is ANQGSEA. CDR3: CSVAGTSGPYF. The DNA of the CDR3 is TGCAGCGTAGCCGGGACTAGCGGCCCGTACTTC.

This chain joins TRBV18 and TRBJ1-1; possibly TRBD1 for D (6 bases). The CDR3 extends over 16 amino acids. Germline assignment: CDR1 KGHSH and CDR2 LQKENI. The V gene lost 6 bases and the J gene lost 4 bases, with 21 bases spanning the gap. The CDR3 is CASSVQGSGAVTEAFF. Here the CDR3 DNA reads TGTGCCAGCTCGGTTCAGGGGAGTGGGGCGGTCACTGAAGCTTTCTTT.

The chain recombines TRBV19 with TRBJ1-3; D is undetermined. Germline V gene sequence: CDR1 LNHDA, CDR2 SQIVND (reference sequence). V lost 4 bases, J lost 0 bases, and 10 bases lay in between. This CDR3 has 15 amino acids. In DNA form, the CDR3 reads TGTGCCAGTAGTACCCTTTCCTCCTCTGGAAACACCATATATTTT. It encodes CASSTLSSSGNTIYF.

This chain links TRBV20-1 with TRBJ2-6, with a tentative D call TRBD1 (6 bases). CDR1 DFQATT and CDR2 SNEGSKA come from the germline V gene (reference sequence). Trimming pared 3 bases from V and 0 bases from J, leaving 15 bases between. The CDR3 has 17 amino acids. CDR3: CSASGGRHNSGANVLTF. CDR3 DNA sequence: TGCAGTGCTAGTGGGGGCCGACACAACTCTGGGGCCAACGTCCTGACTTTC.

V gene TRBV7-2 combines with J gene TRBJ2-2; 14 bases are a match to TRBD2. Germline CDR1 and CDR2: SGHTA and FQGNSA. CDR3 length: 15 amino acids. V lost 7 bases and J lost 6; bases outside the gene matches: 4. This chain's CDR3 is CASTKGLAGAGELFF. CDR3 nucleotide sequence: TGTGCCAGCACCAAGGGACTAGCGGGAGCCGGGGAGCTGTTTTTT.

This sequence joins TRBV5-8 and TRBJ2-7; TRBD2 matches 14 bases. Germline CDR1 is SGHTS and CDR2 is YDEGEE. Losses at the gene ends were 6 bases for V and 0 bases for J; bases not matched to a gene: 8. CDR3 length: 17 residues. The CDR3 DNA sequence: TGTGCCAGCAACGACGGACTAGCGGGAGGCCTCTCCTACGAGCAGTACTTC. Encoded protein: CASNDGLAGGLSYEQYF.

This clone was counted only a few times. The V call is TRBV28, the J call TRBJ2-1, with 7 bases matching TRBD1. The germline gives CDR1 MDHEN, CDR2 SYDVKM. The J segment lost 3 bases and the V segment lost 6 bases, leaving 2 bases of the junction unmatched. The CDR3 spans 13 residues. This chain's CDR3 is CASRWDSYNEQFF. Written as DNA, the CDR3 is TGTGCCAGCAGATGGGACAGCTACAATGAGCAGTTCTTC.

The chain has TRBV11-2 and TRBJ2-1, with 9 positions matching TRBD2. This CDR3 region has 19 residues. Germline V gene sequence: CDR1 SGHAT, CDR2 FQNNGV. With V trimmed by 7 bases and J by 5 bases, 21 bases remained unmatched. CDR3 region: CASILEGWPSGDYDNEQFF. CDR3 bases: TGTGCCAGCATCCTTGAGGGGTGGCCTAGCGGGGACTATGACAATGAGCAGTTCTTC.

The chain joins TRBV25-1 to TRBJ2-7; tentatively, D is TRBD2 (6 bases). Trimming shortened V by 4 bases and J by 3 bases, and 10 bases separated the two germline ends. Germline V gene sequence: CDR1 MGHDK, CDR2 SYGVNS. The CDR3 length is 13 residues. Here the CDR3 reads CASSAPGLYEQYF. In DNA, the CDR3 is TGTGCCAGCAGTGCGCCGGGACTCTACGAGCAGTACTTC.

The rearrangement uses TRBV5-4 and TRBJ2-1, with 14 bases that match TRBD2. The CDR3 spans 13 residues. Germline loops: CDR1 SGHNT, CDR2 YYREEE (reference sequence). V was pared by 4 bases and J by 15 bases, with 6 bases of the junction left unmatched. The CDR3 region is CASSEGTSGRWFF. CDR3 sequence (DNA): TGTGCCAGCAGCGAAGGGACTAGCGGGAGATGGTTCTTC.

This chain links TRBV7-8 with TRBJ2-3; 10 bases line up with TRBD1. Germline loops: CDR1 SGHVS, CDR2 FQNEAQ. Trimming at V came to 6 bases and at J to 4 bases, leaving 4 bases not matched to a gene. The CDR3 has 14 amino acids. The CDR3 loop is CASRLTGGADTQYF. The CDR3 region has the DNA TGTGCCAGCAGACTGACAGGGGGCGCAGATACGCAGTATTTT.

The chain has TRBV7-9 and TRBJ1-2; 12 bases map to TRBD1. Germline values: CDR1 SEHNR, CDR2 FQNEAQ (reference sequence). The V segment lost 2 bases and the J segment 7 bases; nucleotides outside the gene matches: 8. The CDR3 covers 16 residues. The CDR3 protein is CASSLQGQGAGGGYTF. The CDR3 DNA is TGTGCCAGCAGCTTACAGGGACAGGGGGCAGGTGGTGGCTACACCTTC.

The J gene is TRBJ2-7, the V gene TRBV19; weak D call: TRBD1 (5 bases). CDR1 and CDR2 (germline): LNHDA, SQIVND (reference sequence). The CDR3 contains 12 residues. Deletions cut 4 bases from V and 5 bases from J, with 9 bases between. In DNA, the CDR3 is TGTGCCAGTAGTAGCAGGGAAAACGAGCAGTACTTC. It specifies CASSSRENEQYF.